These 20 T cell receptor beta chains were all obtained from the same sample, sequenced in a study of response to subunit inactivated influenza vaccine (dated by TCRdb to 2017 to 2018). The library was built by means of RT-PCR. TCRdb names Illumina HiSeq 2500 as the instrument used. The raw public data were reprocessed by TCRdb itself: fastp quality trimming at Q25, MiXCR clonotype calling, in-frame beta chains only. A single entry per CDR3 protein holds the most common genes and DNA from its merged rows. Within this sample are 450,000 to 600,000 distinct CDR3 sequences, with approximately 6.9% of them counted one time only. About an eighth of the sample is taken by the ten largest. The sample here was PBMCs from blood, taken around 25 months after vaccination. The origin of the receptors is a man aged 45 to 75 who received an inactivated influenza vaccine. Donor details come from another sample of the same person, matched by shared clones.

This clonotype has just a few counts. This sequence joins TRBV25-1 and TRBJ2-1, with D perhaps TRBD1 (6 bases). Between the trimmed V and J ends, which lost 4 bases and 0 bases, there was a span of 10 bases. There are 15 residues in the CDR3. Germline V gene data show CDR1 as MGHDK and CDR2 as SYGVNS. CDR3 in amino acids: CASSVGQSSYNEQFF. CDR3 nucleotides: TGTGCCAGCAGTGTTGGACAGAGCTCCTACAATGAGCAGTTCTTC.

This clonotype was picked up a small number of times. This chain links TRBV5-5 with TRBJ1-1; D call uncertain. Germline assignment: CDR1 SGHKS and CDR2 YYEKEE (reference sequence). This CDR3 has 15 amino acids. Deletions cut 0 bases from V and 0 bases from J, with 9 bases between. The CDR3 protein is CASSLVALLNTEAFF. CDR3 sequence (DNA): TGTGCCAGCAGCTTGGTCGCACTACTGAACACTGAAGCTTTCTTT.

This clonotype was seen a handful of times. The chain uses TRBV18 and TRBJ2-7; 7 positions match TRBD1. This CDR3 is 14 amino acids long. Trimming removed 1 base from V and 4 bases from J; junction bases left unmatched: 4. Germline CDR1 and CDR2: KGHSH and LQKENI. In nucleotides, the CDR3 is TGTGCCAGCTCACCACTTGACAGGGAGTACGAGCAGTACTTC. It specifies CASSPLDREYEQYF.

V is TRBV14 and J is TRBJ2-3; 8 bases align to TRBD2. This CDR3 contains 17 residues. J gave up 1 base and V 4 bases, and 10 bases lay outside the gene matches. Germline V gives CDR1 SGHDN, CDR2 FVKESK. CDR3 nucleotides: TGTGCCAGCAGCCTCACCGCCGGGAGGGCCGGCACAGATACGCAGTATTTT. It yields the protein CASSLTAGRAGTDTQYF.

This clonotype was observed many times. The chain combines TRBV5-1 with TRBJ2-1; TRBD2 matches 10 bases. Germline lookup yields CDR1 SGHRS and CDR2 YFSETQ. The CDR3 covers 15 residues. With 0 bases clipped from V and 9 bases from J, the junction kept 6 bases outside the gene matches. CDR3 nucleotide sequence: TGCGCCAGCAGCTTGGGAAGCGGGGGGGCGAGTGAGCAGTTCTTC. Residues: CASSLGSGGASEQFF.

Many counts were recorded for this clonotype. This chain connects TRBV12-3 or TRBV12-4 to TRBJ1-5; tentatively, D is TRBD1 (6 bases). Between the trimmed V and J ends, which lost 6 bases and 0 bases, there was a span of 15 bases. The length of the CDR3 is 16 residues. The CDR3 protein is CASSQGQMGSNQPQHF. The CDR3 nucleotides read TGTGCCAGCAGCCAAGGACAGATGGGTAGCAATCAGCCCCAGCATTTT.

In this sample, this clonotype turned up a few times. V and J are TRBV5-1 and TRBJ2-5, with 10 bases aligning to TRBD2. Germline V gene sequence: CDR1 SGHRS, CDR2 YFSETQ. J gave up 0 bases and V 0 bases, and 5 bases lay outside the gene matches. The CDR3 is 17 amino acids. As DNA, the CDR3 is TGCGCCAGCAGCTTGGAGGGACTAGCGAACTACCAAGAGACCCAGTACTTC. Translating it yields CASSLEGLANYQETQYF.

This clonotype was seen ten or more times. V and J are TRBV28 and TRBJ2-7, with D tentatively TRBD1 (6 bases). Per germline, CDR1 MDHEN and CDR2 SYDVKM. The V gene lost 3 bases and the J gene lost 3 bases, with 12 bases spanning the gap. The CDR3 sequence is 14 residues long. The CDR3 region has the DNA TGTGCCAGCAGTTTCGGGACACACAACTACGAGCAGTACTTC. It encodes CASSFGTHNYEQYF.

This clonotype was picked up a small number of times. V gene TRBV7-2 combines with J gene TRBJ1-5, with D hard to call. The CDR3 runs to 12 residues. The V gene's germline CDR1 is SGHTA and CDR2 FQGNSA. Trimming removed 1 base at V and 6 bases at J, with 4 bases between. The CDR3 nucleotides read TGTGCCAGCAGCTTAGAGATTCAGCCCCAGCATTTT. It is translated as CASSLEIQPQHF.

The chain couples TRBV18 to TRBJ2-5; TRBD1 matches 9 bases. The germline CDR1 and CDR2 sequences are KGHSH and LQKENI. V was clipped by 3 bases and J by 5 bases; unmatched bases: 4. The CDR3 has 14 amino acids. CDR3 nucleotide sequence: TGTGCCAGCTCACCGGGGACAGGGCCTGAGACCCAGTACTTC. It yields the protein CASSPGTGPETQYF.

Here the CDR3 reads CASSHGLAGGSDTQYF. The CDR3, as DNA: TGTGCCAGCAGCCACGGACTAGCGGGAGGCTCAGATACGCAGTATTTT. The chain uses TRBV4-2 and TRBJ2-3; TRBD2 agrees at 14 bases. The CDR3 is made up of 16 amino acids. The trim removed 3 bases at V and 4 bases at J, leaving 3 bases unmatched. Germline CDR1 and CDR2: LGHNA and YNFKEQ.

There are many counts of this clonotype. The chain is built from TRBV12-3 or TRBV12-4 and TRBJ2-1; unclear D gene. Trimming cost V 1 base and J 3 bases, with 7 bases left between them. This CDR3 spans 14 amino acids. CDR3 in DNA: TGTGCCAGCAGTTTAGAAGGCCTCTACAATGAGCAGTTCTTC. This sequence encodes CASSLEGLYNEQFF.

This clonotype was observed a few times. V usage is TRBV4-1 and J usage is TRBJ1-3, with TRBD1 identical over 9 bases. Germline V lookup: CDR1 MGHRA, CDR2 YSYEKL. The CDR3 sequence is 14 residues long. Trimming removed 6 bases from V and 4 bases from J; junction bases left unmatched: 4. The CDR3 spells CASRQGQGGNTIYF. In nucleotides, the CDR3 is TGCGCCAGCAGGCAGGGACAGGGCGGAAACACCATATATTTT.

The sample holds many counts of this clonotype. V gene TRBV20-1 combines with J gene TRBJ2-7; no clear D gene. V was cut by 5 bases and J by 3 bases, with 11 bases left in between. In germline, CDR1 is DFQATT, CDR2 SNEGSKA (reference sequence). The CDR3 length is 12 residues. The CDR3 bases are TGCAGTGCTCCCAGCACCGGCTACGAGCAGTACTTC. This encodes CSAPSTGYEQYF.

The CDR3 DNA is TGTGCCAGCAGCGGTCGACTGGTGACGAATGGCTACACCTTC. As protein: CASSGRLVTNGYTF. The chain uses TRBV7-2 and TRBJ1-2; no definite D call. CDR1 and CDR2 from the germline V gene are SGHTA and FQGNSA. This CDR3 spans 14 amino acids. V was pared by 5 bases and J by 6 bases, with 16 bases between.

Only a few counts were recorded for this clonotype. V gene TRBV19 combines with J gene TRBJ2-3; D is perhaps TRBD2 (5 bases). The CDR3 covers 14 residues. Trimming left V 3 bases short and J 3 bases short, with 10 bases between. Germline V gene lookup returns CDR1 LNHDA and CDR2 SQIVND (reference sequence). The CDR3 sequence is CASSIFGETDTQYF. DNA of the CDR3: TGTGCCAGTAGTATTTTCGGGGAGACAGATACGCAGTATTTT. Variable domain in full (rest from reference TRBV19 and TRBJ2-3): DGGITQSPKYLFRKEGQNVTLSCEQNLNHDAMYWYRQDPGQGLRLIYYSQIVNDFQKGDIAEGYSVSREKKESFPLTVTSAQKNPTAFYLCASSIFGETDTQYFGPGTRLTVL.

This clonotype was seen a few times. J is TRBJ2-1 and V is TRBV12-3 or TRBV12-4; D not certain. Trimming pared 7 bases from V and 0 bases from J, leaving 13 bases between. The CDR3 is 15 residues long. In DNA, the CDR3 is TGTGCCAGCAAAAACGGGTACTACTCCTACAATGAGCAGTTCTTC. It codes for CASKNGYYSYNEQFF.

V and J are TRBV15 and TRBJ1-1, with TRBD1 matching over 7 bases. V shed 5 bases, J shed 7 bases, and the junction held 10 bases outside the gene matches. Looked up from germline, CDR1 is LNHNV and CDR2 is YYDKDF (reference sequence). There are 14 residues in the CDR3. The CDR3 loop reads CATSPHTGTVEAFF. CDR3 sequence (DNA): TGTGCCACCAGCCCCCACACTGGGACAGTTGAAGCTTTCTTT.

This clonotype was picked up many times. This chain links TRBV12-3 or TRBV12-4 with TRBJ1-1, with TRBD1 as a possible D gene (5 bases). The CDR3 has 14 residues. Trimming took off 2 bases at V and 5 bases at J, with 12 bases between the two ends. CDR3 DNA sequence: TGTGCCAGCAGTTTAAAGGGGCCGAGGACTGAAGCTTTCTTT. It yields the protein CASSLKGPRTEAFF.

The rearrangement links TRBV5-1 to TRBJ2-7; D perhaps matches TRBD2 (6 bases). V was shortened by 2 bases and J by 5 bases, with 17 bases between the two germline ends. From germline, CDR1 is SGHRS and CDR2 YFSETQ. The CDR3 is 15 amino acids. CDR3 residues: CASSLRAAWRDEQYF. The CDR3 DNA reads TGCGCCAGCAGCTTACGGGCCGCGTGGAGGGACGAGCAGTACTTC.